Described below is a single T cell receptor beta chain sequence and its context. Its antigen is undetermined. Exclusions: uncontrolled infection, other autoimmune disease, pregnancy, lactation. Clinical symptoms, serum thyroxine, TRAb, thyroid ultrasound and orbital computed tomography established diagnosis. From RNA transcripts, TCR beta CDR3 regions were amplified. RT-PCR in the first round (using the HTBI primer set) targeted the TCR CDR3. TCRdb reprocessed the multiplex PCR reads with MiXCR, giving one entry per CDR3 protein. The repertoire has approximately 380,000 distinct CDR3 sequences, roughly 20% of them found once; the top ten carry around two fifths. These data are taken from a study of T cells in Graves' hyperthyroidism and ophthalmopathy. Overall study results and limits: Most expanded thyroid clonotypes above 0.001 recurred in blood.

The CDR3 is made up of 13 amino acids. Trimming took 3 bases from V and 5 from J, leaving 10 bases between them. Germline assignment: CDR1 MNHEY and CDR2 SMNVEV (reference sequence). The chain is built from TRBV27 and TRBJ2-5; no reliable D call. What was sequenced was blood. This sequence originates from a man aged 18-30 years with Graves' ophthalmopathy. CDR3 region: CASSFVFQETQYF. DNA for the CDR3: TGTGCCAGCAGTTTTGTTTTTCAGGAGACCCAGTACTTC.